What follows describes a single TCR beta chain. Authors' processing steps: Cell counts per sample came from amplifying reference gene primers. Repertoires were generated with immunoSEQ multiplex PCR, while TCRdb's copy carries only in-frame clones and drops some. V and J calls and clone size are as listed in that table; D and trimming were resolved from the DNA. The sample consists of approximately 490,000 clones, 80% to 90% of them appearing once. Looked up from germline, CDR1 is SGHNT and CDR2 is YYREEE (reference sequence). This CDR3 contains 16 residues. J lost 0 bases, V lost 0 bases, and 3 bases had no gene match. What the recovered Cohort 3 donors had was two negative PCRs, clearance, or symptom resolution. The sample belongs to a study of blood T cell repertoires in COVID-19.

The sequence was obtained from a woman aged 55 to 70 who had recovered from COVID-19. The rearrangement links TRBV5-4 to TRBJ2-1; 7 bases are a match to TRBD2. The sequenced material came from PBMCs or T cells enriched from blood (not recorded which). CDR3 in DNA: TGTGCCAGCAGCTTGGGCGGGAGCAACTCCTACAATGAGCAGTTCTTC. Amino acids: CASSLGGSNSYNEQFF.